This T cell receptor (beta chain) was sequenced for a study of vaccination and CD4 T cells after COVID-19. Study-wide context: From HCoV-229E, HCoV-OC43, HCoV-NL63 and SARS-CoV-2, overlapping spike peptides were used to stimulate the cells. Control cultures, each given a CEFX pool, an HIV-1 Nef pool, or no peptide, were included.

In regard to this clonotype: No antigen is known for it.

An Oncomine TCR Beta short-read assay was used to sequence the DNA from cultured CD4+ T cells. It was cultured CD4+ T cells from which genomic DNA was extracted. TCRdb used MiXCR to reprocess the PCR reads, holding one entry per CDR3 protein. The sample gives roughly 18,000 distinct CDR3 sequences, roughly half of which show up once; approximately 13% is in the top ten. This CDR3 spans 14 amino acids. With 4 bases clipped from V and 2 bases from J, the junction kept 4 bases outside the gene matches. CDR1 is MNHEY and CDR2 is SMNVEV in the germline V gene (reference sequence). Treatment specified: roughly 11-day PBMC culture with coronavirus spike peptide pools or control peptides (ViraFEST assay). Peptide pool stimulation in ViraFEST expanded antigen-specific T cells, whose TCRs were then sequenced.

This sequence originates from a human donor who had recovered from COVID-19. The J gene is TRBJ1-2, the V gene TRBV27, with 7 bases fitting TRBD1. The specimen sequenced was CD4+ T cells from blood, cultured in vitro. The CDR3, as DNA: TGTGCCAGCAGTTCCCTGGGACAGAACTATGGCTACACCTTC. It yields the protein CASSSLGQNYGYTF.